One T cell receptor beta chain is described in this entry. Those enrolled, adults aged about 18 to 89 years, came from around 25 US areas. Two consecutive negative NP/OP PCR tests, clearance, or resolved symptoms defined Cohort 3 recovery. Germline V lookup: CDR1 SNHLY, CDR2 FYNNEI. V gave up 5 bases and J gave up 8 bases; unmatched junction bases: 10. The CDR3 is made up of 14 amino acids. Some clones are missing from TCRdb's copy, which holds only in-frame ones; the method was immunoSEQ multiplex PCR. There are some 300,000 clones in the sample; 89% occur only once, and about 1.7% lies in the top ten. These data belong to a study of blood T cell repertoires in COVID-19. Study background: PBMCs, B-cell-depleted T cells, or T cells provided the cDNA or gDNA that made up the material.

The sequenced sample consisted of PBMCs or T cells enriched from blood (not recorded which). The chain carries TRBV2 and TRBJ1-2; 8 bases match TRBD1. This clonotype originated in a woman in her 40s who had recovered from COVID-19. The CDR3 DNA reads TGTGCCAGCAGTCTCGAGACAGGGGCTTCCGGCTACACCTTC. It translates to CASSLETGASGYTF. Variable domain in full (rest from reference TRBV2 and TRBJ1-2): EPEVTQTPSHQVTQMGQEVILRCVPISNHLYFYWYRQILGQKVEFLVSFYNNEISEKSEIFDDQFSVERPDGSNFTLKIRSTKLEDSAMYFCASSLETGASGYTFGSGTRLTVV.